The T cell receptor beta chain described here comes from a study of T cell responses to AZD1222 COVID-19 vaccine (dated by TCRdb to the early 2020s). Some background on the complete study: A total of 233 trial participants underwent TCR sequencing, of whom nearly 210 received two doses of AZD1222 and 26 received two doses of the MenACWY control vaccine. Trial participants were enrolled by age into subgroups of 18-55, 56-69 and 70-plus years, and around 150, 28 and 57 TCR-sequenced participants, respectively, were included in these subgroups.

In the paper's terms, the time point label means: about 28 days (+/-7) after the second vaccine dose. AZD1222 recipients with second doses at about 4 weeks or about 12 weeks were pooled, because spike-specific TCR depth and breadth did not differ between schedules. Vaccinee samples came from UK trials COV001 and COV002, including a single-blind randomized controlled phase 2/3 trial of AZD1222 (ChAdOx1 nCoV-19) in healthy adults. For TCRbeta chain sequencing, PBMC samples from trial participants were taken at day 0 and at day 28 after the second dose. This clone was recorded only once. This clone's antigen is unknown. Base-call qualities are not available, and no considerably larger clone is one nucleotide away. Trimming at the junction amounts to 3 bases on V and 6 bases on J, and the germline ends lie 12 bases apart. From its cysteine to its phenylalanine, the CDR3 spans 13 amino acids. Only the CDR3 DNA is retained, 39 bases long and in frame from the first base. Via the germline V gene (reference sequence), CDR1 is DFQATT and CDR2 SNEGSKA.

The study at large found these results: In the small 56-69-year group, the increase in depth fell short of significance, most likely because of low power. Because no samples from the day 14 peak response were available, repertoires could be characterized only after the peak T cell response. The vaccine-associated CD4 TCRs covered the entire spike protein, and the dominant responses fell in regions 160-218 and 743-854. Epitopes outside the regions mutated in the B.1.351 and B.1.1.7 variants were reportedly recognized by nearly half of the unique spike-specific TCRs. Most participants were white British and females outnumbered males, and the authors suggested that clonal diversity may have been underestimated. Conclusions about previously exposed vaccinees were limited because only six AZD1222 recipients were SARS-CoV-2 seropositive at baseline. After two AZD1222 doses, both the breadth and the depth of spike-specific TCRs were significantly higher than at day 0 and than in MenACWY recipients.

The CDR3 regions of human TCRbeta chains were analyzed by immunosequencing. The original methods were these. TCRs in the repertoires were matched against a reference library of SARS-CoV-2-specific TCRs that had been generated with the MIRA antigen-specificity platform. Breadth was defined as the fraction of unique TCRs that were SARS-CoV-2-associated. Depth was defined as the fraction of total T cells that were SARS-CoV-2-associated. Using the MIRA data, every spike-specific TCR was mapped to the spike region that the TCR reacted to and assigned to either a CD4 or a CD8 class. Log10-transformed breadth and depth values were compared by one-way ANOVA with Sidak's multiple comparisons tests. In its TCRdb copy, this immuneACCESS table keeps in-frame sequences only and misses some clones. Where compared with another copy, unresolved V genes explain less than half of these, and the others have no known cause. Clone size and the V and J calls come from that table; the DNA yielded D and trimming. For this sample the table gives about 77,000 clones, of which more than 85% were detected only once. The ten largest make up approximately 5% of the sample.

The clonotype comes from an adult who received the AZD1222 COVID-19 vaccine. The specimen comprised peripheral blood, sampled 28 days after the second AZD1222 dose. The sequence is built from TRBV20-1 and TRBJ2-1, with the D gene not confidently named. The sequence in DNA is TGCAGTGCTAGTTTCCAGGAATCCAATGAGCAGTTCTTC. The encoded protein is CSASFQESNEQFF.